This TCR beta chain originates from a study of blood T cell repertoires in COVID-19. For the study at large: COVID-19 samples, acute and convalescent, were from the United States, Italy and Spain.

Two consecutive negative NP/OP PCR tests, clearance, or resolved symptoms defined Cohort 3 recovery. Sequenced by immunoSEQ multiplex PCR; TCRdb stores in-frame clones only, minus some. Of about 350,000 clones listed, roughly 87% are singletons. V was clipped by 0 bases and J by 7 bases; unmatched bases: 5. The CDR3 length is 16 residues. In germline, CDR1 is LGHNA, CDR2 YSLEER. The TCR sequence derives from a woman aged 25 to 39 who had recovered from COVID-19. The V call is TRBV4-3, the J call TRBJ2-4; 11 bases are shared with TRBD2. Sequencing was performed on PBMCs or T cells enriched from blood (not recorded which). CDR3 protein: CASSQDSSGGPNIQYF. DNA for the CDR3: TGCGCCAGCAGCCAAGACTCTAGCGGGGGGCCGAACATTCAGTACTTC.